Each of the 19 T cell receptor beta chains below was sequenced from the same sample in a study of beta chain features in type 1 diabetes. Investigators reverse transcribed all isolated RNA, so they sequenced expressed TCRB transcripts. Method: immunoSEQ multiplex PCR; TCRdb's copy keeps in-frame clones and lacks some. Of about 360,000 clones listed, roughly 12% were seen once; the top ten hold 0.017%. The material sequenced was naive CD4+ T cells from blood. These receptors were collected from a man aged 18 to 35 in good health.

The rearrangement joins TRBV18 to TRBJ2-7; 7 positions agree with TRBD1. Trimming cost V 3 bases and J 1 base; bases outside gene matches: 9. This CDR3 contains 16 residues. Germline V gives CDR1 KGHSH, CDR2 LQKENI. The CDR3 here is CASSPRRTGPSYEQYF. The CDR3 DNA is TGTGCCAGCTCACCGCGAAGGACAGGACCTTCCTACGAGCAGTACTTC.

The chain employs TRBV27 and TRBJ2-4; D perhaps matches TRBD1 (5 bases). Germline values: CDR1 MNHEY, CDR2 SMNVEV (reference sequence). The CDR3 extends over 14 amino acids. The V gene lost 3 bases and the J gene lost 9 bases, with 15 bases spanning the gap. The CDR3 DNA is TGTGCCAGCAGTTTGGGGTCCAGGGAAACCATTCAGTACTTC. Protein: CASSLGSRETIQYF.

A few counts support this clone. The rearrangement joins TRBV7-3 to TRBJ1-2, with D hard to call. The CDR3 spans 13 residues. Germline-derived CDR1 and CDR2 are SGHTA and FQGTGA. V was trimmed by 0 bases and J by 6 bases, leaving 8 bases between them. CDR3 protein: CASSLTPVDGYTF. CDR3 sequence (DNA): TGTGCCAGCAGCTTAACCCCAGTGGATGGCTACACCTTC.

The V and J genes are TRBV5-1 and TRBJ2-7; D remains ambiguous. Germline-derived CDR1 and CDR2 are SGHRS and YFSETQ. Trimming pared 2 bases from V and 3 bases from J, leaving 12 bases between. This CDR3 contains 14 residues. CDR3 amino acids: CASSLFHRNYEQYF. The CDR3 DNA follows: TGCGCCAGCAGCTTATTTCACAGAAACTACGAGCAGTACTTC.

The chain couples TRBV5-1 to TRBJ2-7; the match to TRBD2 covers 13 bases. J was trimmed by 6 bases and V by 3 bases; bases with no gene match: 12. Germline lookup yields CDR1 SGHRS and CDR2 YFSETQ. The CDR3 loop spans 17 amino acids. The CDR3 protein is CASSSETSGRYRREQYF. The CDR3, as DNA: TGCGCCAGCAGCTCCGAGACTAGCGGGAGGTACAGGCGCGAGCAGTACTTC.

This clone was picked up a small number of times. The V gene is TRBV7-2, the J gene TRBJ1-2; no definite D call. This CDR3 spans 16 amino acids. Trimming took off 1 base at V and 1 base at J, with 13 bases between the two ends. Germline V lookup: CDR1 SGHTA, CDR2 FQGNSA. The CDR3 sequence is CASSLDPGGSNYGYTF. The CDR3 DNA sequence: TGTGCCAGCAGCTTAGACCCGGGTGGGAGTAACTATGGCTACACCTTC.

The CDR3 DNA follows: TGTGCCAGCTCACCTTCTTCGGGACAGGGCGCTGGGTCCACCTTC. The encoded protein is CASSPSSGQGAGSTF. This rearrangement joins TRBV18 to TRBJ1-2; 9 bases align to TRBD1. Germline CDR1 and CDR2: KGHSH and LQKENI. The CDR3 is made up of 15 amino acids. Trimming cost V 3 bases and J 13 bases; bases outside gene matches: 15.

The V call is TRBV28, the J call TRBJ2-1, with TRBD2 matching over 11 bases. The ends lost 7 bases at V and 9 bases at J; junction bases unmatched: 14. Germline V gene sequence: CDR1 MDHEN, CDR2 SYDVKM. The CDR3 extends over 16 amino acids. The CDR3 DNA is TGTGCCAGCACCATTAGCGGGAGGGTATTGATAGGTGAGCAGTTCTTC. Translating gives CASTISGRVLIGEQFF.

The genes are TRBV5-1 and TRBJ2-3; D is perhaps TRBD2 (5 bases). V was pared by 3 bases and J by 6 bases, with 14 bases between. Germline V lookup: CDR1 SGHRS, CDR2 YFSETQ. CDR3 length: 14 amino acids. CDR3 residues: CASSSWTGGDTQYF. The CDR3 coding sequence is TGCGCCAGCAGCTCATGGACCGGCGGGGATACGCAGTATTTT.

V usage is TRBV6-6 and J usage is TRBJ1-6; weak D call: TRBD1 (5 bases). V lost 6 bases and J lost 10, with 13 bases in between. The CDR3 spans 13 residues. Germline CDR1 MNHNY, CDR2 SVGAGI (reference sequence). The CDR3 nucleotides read TGTGCCAGCAGGGGAACAGGAGACTCACCCCTCCACTTT. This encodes CASRGTGDSPLHF.

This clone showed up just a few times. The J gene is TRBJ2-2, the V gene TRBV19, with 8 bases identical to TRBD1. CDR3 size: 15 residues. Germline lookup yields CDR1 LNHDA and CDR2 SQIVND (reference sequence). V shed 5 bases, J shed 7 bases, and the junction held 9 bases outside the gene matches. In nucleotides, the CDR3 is TGTGCCAGTAGTTTCCGGACAGGGCGCGTCGGGGAGCTGTTTTTT. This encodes CASSFRTGRVGELFF.

In nucleotides, the CDR3 is TGTGCCAGCAGTTTAAGGACGGGGGGGGCGTACGAGCAGTACTTC. Translating gives CASSLRTGGAYEQYF. The rearrangement joins TRBV27 to TRBJ2-7; 8 nucleotides agree with TRBD2. This CDR3 is 15 amino acids long. The J segment lost 4 bases and the V segment lost 2 bases, leaving 7 bases of the junction unmatched. Germline-derived CDR1 and CDR2 are MNHEY and SMNVEV (reference sequence).

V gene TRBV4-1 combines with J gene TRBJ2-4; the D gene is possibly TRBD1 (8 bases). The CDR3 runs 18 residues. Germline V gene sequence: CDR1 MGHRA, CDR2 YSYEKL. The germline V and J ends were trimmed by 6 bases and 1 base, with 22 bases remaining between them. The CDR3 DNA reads TGCGCCAGCAGTACCGGACAGGGAGGGGGGAATGCCAAAAACATTCAGTACTTC. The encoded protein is CASSTGQGGGNAKNIQYF.

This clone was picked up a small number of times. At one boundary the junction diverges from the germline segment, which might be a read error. The CDR3, as DNA: TGTGCCAGCAGTCGCCGACAGGCCCGAATGGGTTTT. This codes for CASSRRQARMGF. This sequence joins TRBV28 and TRBJ2-3; D is perhaps TRBD1 (6 bases). CDR1 is MDHEN and CDR2 is SYDVKM in the germline V gene. CDR3 length equals 12 residues.

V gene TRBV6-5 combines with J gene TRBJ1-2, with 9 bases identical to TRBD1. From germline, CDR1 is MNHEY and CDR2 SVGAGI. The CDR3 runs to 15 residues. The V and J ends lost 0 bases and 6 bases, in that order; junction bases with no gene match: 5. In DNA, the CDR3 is TGTGCCAGCAGTTACTCAAACAGGGGGCTTAATGGCTACACCTTC. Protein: CASSYSNRGLNGYTF.

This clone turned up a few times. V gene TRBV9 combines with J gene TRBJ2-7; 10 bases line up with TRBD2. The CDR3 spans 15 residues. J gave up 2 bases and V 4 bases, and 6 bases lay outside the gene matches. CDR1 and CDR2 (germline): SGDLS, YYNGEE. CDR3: CASSRTSGYTYEQYF. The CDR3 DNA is TGTGCCAGCAGCCGGACTAGCGGATACACCTACGAGCAGTACTTC.

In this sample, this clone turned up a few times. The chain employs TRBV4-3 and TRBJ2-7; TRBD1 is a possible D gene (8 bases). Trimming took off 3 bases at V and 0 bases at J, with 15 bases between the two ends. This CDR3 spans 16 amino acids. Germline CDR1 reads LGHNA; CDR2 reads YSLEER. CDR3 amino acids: CASSQNRGGSSYEQYF. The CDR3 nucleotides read TGCGCCAGCAGCCAGAACAGGGGGGGCTCCTCCTACGAGCAGTACTTC.

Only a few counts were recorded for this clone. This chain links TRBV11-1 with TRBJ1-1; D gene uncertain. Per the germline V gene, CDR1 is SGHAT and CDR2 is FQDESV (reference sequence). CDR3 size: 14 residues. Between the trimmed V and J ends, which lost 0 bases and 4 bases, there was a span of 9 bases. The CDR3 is CASSLATGGTEAFF. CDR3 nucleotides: TGTGCCAGCAGCTTAGCGACGGGAGGCACTGAAGCTTTCTTT.

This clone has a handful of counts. The CDR3 reads CASSPQGAANTGELFF. CDR3 coding DNA: TGTGCCAGCAGCCCACAGGGGGCTGCGAACACCGGGGAGCTGTTTTTT. V and J are TRBV2 and TRBJ2-2, with 9 bases matching TRBD1. The length of the CDR3 is 16 residues. Per germline, CDR1 SNHLY and CDR2 FYNNEI. Trimming took 6 bases from V and 0 from J; bases not matched to a gene: 5.